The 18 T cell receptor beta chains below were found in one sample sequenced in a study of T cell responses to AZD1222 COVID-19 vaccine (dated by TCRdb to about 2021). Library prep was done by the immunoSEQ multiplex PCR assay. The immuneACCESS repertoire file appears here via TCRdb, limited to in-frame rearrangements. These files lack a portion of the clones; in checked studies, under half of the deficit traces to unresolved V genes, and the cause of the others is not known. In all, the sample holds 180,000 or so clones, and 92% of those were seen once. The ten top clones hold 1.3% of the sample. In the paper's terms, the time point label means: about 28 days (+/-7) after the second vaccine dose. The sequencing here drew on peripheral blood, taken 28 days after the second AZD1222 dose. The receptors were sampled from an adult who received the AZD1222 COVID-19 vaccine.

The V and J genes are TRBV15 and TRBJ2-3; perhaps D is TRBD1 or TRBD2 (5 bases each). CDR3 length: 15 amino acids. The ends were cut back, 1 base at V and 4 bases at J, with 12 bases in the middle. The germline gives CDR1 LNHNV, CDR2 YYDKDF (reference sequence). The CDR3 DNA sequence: TGTGCCACCAGCAGAGCCGGGACCGCTTCAGATACGCAGTATTTT. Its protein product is CATSRAGTASDTQYF.

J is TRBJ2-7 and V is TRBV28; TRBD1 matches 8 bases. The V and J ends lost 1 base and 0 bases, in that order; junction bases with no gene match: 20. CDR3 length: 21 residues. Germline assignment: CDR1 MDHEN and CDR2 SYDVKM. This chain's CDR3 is CASSLYPGQGGIVSGSYEQYF. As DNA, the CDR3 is TGTGCCAGCAGTTTATACCCAGGACAGGGAGGAATCGTGTCCGGCTCCTACGAGCAGTACTTC. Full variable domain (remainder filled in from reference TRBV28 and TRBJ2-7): DVKVTQSSRYLVKRTGEKVFLECVQDMDHENMFWYRQDPGLGLRLIYFSYDVKMKEKGDIPEGYSVSREKKERFSLILESASTNQTSMYLCASSLYPGQGGIVSGSYEQYFGPGTRLTVT.

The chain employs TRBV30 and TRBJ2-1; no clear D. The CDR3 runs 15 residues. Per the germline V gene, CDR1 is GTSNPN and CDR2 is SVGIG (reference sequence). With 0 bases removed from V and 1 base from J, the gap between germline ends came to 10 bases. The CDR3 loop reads CAWSVGMPSYNEQFF. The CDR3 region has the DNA TGTGCCTGGAGTGTAGGGATGCCGTCCTACAATGAGCAGTTCTTC.

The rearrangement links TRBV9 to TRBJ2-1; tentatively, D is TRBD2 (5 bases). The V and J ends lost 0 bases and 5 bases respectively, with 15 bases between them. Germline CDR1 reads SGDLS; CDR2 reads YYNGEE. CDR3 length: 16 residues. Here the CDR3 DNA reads TGTGCCAGCAGCGTAGATAGACTAATTGGGGACAATGAGCAGTTCTTC. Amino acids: CASSVDRLIGDNEQFF.

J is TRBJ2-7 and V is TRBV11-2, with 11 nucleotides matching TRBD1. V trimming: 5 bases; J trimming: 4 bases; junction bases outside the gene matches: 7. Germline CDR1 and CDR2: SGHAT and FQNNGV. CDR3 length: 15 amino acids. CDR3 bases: TGTGCCAGCAGCCCGGTCCGGGACAGGGGGTACGAGCAGTACTTC. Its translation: CASSPVRDRGYEQYF.

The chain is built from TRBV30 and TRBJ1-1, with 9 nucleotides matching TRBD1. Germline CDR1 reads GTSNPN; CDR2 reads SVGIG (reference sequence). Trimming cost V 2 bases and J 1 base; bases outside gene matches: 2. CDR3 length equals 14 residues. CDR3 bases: TGTGCCTGGAGTCCGACAGGGGGGAACACTGAAGCTTTCTTT. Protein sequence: CAWSPTGGNTEAFF. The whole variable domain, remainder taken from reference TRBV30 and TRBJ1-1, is SQTIHQWPATLVQPVGSPLSLECTVEGTSNPNLYWYRQAAGRGLQLLFYSVGIGQISSEVPQNLSASRPQDRQFILSSKKLLLSDSGFYLCAWSPTGGNTEAFFGQGTRLTVV.

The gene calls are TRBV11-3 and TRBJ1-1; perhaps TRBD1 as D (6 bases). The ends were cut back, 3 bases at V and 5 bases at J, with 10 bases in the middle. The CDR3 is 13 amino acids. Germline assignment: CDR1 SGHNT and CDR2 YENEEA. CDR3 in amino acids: CASSFRGGTEAFF. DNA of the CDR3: TGTGCCAGCAGCTTCAGGGGTGGGACTGAAGCTTTCTTT.

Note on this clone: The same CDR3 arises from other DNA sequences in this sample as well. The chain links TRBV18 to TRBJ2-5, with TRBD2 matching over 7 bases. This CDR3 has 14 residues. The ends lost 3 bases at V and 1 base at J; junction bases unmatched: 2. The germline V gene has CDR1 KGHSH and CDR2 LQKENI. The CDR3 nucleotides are TGTGCCAGCTCACCCCGGGGGGTCCAAGAGACCCAGTACTTC. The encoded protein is CASSPRGVQETQYF.

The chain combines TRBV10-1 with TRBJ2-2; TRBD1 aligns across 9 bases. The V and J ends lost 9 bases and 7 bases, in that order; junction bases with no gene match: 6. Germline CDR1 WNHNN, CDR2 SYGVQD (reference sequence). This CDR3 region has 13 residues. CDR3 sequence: CASRQGEIGELFF. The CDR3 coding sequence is TGCGCCAGTAGACAGGGGGAAATCGGGGAGCTGTTTTTT.

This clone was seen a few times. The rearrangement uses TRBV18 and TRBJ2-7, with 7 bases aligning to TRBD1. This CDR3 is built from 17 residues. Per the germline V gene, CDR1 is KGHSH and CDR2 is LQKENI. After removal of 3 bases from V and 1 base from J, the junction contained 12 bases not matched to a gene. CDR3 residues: CASSPADRTVSSYEQYF. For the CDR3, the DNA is TGTGCCAGCTCACCGGCGGACAGGACGGTCTCTTCCTACGAGCAGTACTTC.

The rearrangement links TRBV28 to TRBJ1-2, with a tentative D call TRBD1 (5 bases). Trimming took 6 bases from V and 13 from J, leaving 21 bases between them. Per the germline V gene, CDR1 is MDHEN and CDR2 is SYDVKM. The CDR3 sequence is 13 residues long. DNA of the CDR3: TGTGCCAGCAGCTTTCTGGGGGACCCTACGGGCACCTTC. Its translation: CASSFLGDPTGTF.

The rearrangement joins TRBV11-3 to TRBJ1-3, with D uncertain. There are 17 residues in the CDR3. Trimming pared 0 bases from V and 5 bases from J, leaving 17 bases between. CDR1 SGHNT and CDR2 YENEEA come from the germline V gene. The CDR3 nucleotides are TGTGCCAGCAGCTTAGACCGCCGACATGCTCGGCGAAACACCATATATTTT. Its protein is CASSLDRRHARRNTIYF.

CDR3 DNA sequence: TGTGCCAGCAGCCAAGGACAAACCGGGGAGCTGTTTTTT. Encoded protein: CASSQGQTGELFF. This chain uses TRBV7-2 with TRBJ2-2; tentative D call: TRBD1 (5 bases). Between the trimmed V and J ends, which lost 5 bases and 5 bases, there was a span of 9 bases. The V gene's germline CDR1 is SGHTA and CDR2 FQGNSA. This CDR3 is 13 amino acids long.

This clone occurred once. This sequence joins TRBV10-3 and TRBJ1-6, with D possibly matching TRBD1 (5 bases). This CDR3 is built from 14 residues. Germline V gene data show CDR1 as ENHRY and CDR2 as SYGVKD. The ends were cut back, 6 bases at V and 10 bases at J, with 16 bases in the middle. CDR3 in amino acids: CAISSTVVSSPLHF. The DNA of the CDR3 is TGTGCCATCAGCTCGACAGTCGTTTCCTCACCCCTCCACTTT.

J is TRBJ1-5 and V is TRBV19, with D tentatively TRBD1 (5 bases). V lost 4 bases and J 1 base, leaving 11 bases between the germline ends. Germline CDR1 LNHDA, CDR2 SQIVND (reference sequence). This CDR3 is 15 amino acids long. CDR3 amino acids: CASSTSGLSNQPQHF. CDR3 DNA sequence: TGTGCCAGTAGTACGTCAGGGTTGAGCAATCAGCCCCAGCATTTT.

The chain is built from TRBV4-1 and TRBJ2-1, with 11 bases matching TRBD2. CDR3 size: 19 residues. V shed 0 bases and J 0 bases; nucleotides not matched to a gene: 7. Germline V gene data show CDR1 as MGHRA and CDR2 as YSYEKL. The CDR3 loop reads CASSQDPSGRTTSYNEQFF. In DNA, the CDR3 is TGCGCCAGCAGCCAAGATCCTAGCGGGAGGACGACCTCCTACAATGAGCAGTTCTTC.

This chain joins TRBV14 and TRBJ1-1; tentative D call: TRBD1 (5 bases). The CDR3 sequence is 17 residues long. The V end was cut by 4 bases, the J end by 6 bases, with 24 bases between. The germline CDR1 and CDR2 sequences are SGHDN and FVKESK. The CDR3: CASSPFLGPGLVSEAFF. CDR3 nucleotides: TGTGCCAGCAGCCCCTTCCTAGGGCCAGGGCTAGTTTCTGAAGCTTTCTTT.

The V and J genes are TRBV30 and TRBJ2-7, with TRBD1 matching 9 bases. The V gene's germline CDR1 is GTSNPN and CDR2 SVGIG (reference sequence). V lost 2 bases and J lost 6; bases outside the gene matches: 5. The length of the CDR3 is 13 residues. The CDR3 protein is CAWSSDRGSEQYF. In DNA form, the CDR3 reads TGTGCCTGGAGTTCAGACAGGGGGAGCGAGCAGTACTTC. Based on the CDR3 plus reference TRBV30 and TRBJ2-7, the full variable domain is SQTIHQWPATLVQPVGSPLSLECTVEGTSNPNLYWYRQAAGRGLQLLFYSVGIGQISSEVPQNLSASRPQDRQFILSSKKLLLSDSGFYLCAWSSDRGSEQYFGPGTRLTVT.